This T cell receptor beta chain was sequenced for a study of T cells after yellow fever vaccination. Across the whole study: SMART-Seq v4 Ultra Low Input served to prepare low-cell-number fractions. Study-wide results and caveats: CD4 and CD8 compartments shared a small share of clonotypes. Researchers report a weaker secondary response that nonetheless peaked faster, day 5 versus 15.

The CDR3 is made up of 14 amino acids. CDR1 is SGHRS, CDR2 YFSETQ, per germline. Deletions cut 3 bases from V and 5 bases from J, with 14 bases between. Universal primer sites and UMIs were introduced during 5'RACE template-switching synthesis of TCR cDNA. TCRdb independently ran MiXCR on the 5' RACE reads; one entry per CDR3 protein. The sample shows under 200,000 distinct CDR3 sequences, about 7% of them seen only once. This clonotype was counted many times. As yet, its antigen is unknown. The rearrangement uses TRBV5-1 and TRBJ1-2; D unclear. This sequence originates from a man younger than 35 who received the YFV17D yellow fever vaccine. Specimen: CD4+ T cells sorted from PBMCs, collected 5 to 6 days after the first yellow fever vaccination. The CDR3: CASSSQDEAYGYTF. The CDR3 DNA follows: TGCGCCAGCAGCTCCCAGGACGAGGCATATGGCTACACCTTC.